This T cell receptor beta chain was captured in a study of graft-versus-host responses after intestinal transplantation. Study-wide results and limits: Patients with graft-donor T cell macrochimerism had high graft-versus-host to host-versus-graft clonal ratios in allografts.

A remark on this clone: Its antigen remains unidentified.

There are 13 residues in the CDR3. The germline CDR1 and CDR2 sequences are MDHEN and SYDVKM. Trimming took 6 bases from V and 8 from J; bases not matched to a gene: 9. Profiled with immunoSEQ multiplex PCR; TCRdb holds only in-frame clones, not every one. The data hold 43,000 or so clones, with approximately 92% observed a single time. Sequences were derived from PBMCs, sampled 750 to 800 days after a first intestinal transplant, on the day of a second. The gene calls are TRBV28 and TRBJ1-2, with TRBD1 identical over 7 bases. The receptor comes from a human patient who received an intestinal transplant, so some T cells may come from the graft donor. CDR3 nucleotides: TGTGCCAGCAGCCTGTCAGGGGGTGGGGGCTACACCTTC. This translates into CASSLSGGGGYTF.